Shown below are 30 T cell receptor beta chains from a single sample sequenced in a study of OX40 agonist ivuxolimab in advanced cancers. Generated by immunoSEQ multiplex PCR, the TCRdb table keeps only in-frame clones and is missing some. This sample yields 25,000 or so clones, of which around 90% are seen a single time; 8.5% to 10% belongs to the top ten. This material consisted of CD4+ or CD8+ T cells sorted from blood, taken in a trial of the OX40 agonist ivuxolimab. These TCRs come from an adult with an advanced solid tumor such as melanoma, head and neck, liver or kidney cancer.

The V and J genes are TRBV5-1 and TRBJ2-6, with 7 bases identical to TRBD1. CDR1 SGHRS and CDR2 YFSETQ come from the germline V gene. CDR3 size: 15 residues. After removal of 8 bases from V and 2 bases from J, the junction contained 7 bases not matched to a gene. The CDR3: CASWAGGAGANVLTF. CDR3 DNA sequence: TGCGCCAGTTGGGCAGGGGGAGCTGGGGCCAACGTCCTGACTTTC.

The genes are TRBV28 and TRBJ1-5, with D perhaps TRBD1 (6 bases). The germline V gene has CDR1 MDHEN and CDR2 SYDVKM. V was cut by 5 bases and J by 7 bases, with 15 bases left in between. The CDR3 has 14 residues. In nucleotides, the CDR3 is TGTGCCAGCAGTGTCCCACAGGGATGGCAGCCCCAGCATTTT. This translates into CASSVPQGWQPQHF.

This clone was detected once. This chain joins TRBV2 and TRBJ1-2; D remains ambiguous. The CDR3 has 14 residues. Trimming removed 2 bases at V and 8 bases at J, with 15 bases between. CDR1 and CDR2 (germline): SNHLY, FYNNEI. CDR3 loop: CASSEQVGFGGYTF. CDR3 in DNA: TGTGCCAGCAGTGAACAAGTAGGGTTCGGCGGCTACACCTTC.

This chain joins TRBV7-9 and TRBJ2-3; tentative D call: TRBD1 (5 bases). The CDR3 spans 13 residues. The germline V and J ends were trimmed by 2 bases and 5 bases, with 8 bases remaining between them. Germline CDR1 is SEHNR and CDR2 is FQNEAQ (reference sequence). CDR3 nucleotides: TGTGCCAGCAGCTTAACAGGTGGAGATACGCAGTATTTT. As protein: CASSLTGGDTQYF.

The chain employs TRBV5-5 and TRBJ1-5; TRBD1 aligns across 7 bases. Germline CDR1 reads SGHKS; CDR2 reads YYEKEE (reference sequence). V lost 3 bases to trimming and J lost 2 bases; unmatched junction nucleotides: 2. This CDR3 region has 14 residues. CDR3 residues: CASSSGTGNQPQHF. CDR3 in DNA: TGTGCCAGCAGCTCCGGGACAGGCAATCAGCCCCAGCATTTT.

This chain uses TRBV29-1 with TRBJ2-7; 8 bases line up with TRBD1. The CDR3 has 14 residues. With V trimmed by 6 bases and J by 4 bases, 11 bases remained unmatched. Germline V gene sequence: CDR1 SQVTM, CDR2 ANQGSEA. The CDR3 DNA reads TGCAGCGTCGCCCGACAGGGGAGGCAGTACGAGCAGTACTTC. Protein sequence: CSVARQGRQYEQYF.

This clone was observed a handful of times. CDR3 loop: CASSFLHTGYNEQFF. CDR3 DNA sequence: TGTGCCAGCAGCTTTCTCCACACGGGCTACAATGAGCAGTTCTTC. The V and J genes are TRBV7-2 and TRBJ2-1; no reliable D call. Per germline, CDR1 SGHTA and CDR2 FQGNSA. This CDR3 region has 15 residues. Trimming stripped 3 bases from V and 3 bases from J, with 12 bases between.

This rearrangement joins TRBV6-5 to TRBJ2-5, with a possible D match to TRBD1 (5 bases). Germline CDR1 is MNHEY and CDR2 is SVGAGI. The CDR3 has 14 amino acids. Trimming shortened V by 6 bases and J by 2 bases, and 13 bases separated the two germline ends. CDR3 loop: CASRTGAYQETQYF. The DNA of the CDR3 is TGTGCCAGCAGAACAGGAGCCTATCAAGAGACCCAGTACTTC.

As to this clone: The sample contains more than one DNA sequence encoding this CDR3. The chain has TRBV27 and TRBJ2-7; tentatively, D is TRBD1 (6 bases). This CDR3 has 13 amino acids. Germline CDR1 is MNHEY and CDR2 is SMNVEV (reference sequence). V was clipped by 6 bases and J by 4 bases, with 13 bases between them. The CDR3 nucleotides read TGTGCCAGCAGCTTACAAGGGGGATACGAGCAGTACTTC. This encodes CASSLQGGYEQYF.

The rearrangement links TRBV5-4 to TRBJ2-3, with 10 bases identical to TRBD1. The germline CDR1 and CDR2 sequences are SGHNT and YYREEE (reference sequence). The CDR3 is 15 residues long. The trim removed 4 bases at V and 6 bases at J, leaving 8 bases unmatched. CDR3 amino acids: CASSRRDRGVDTQYF. CDR3 bases: TGTGCCAGCAGCCGCCGGGACAGGGGTGTGGATACGCAGTATTTT.

V gene TRBV6-5 combines with J gene TRBJ1-2; weak D call: TRBD1 (6 bases). The CDR3 is 15 residues long. Germline loops: CDR1 MNHEY, CDR2 SVGAGI. Between the trimmed V and J ends, which lost 2 bases and 1 base, there was a span of 11 bases. The CDR3 reads CASSYGGASNYGYTF. Here the CDR3 DNA reads TGTGCCAGCAGTTACGGGGGGGCGAGTAACTATGGCTACACCTTC.

The chain links TRBV5-1 to TRBJ2-2; TRBD1 agrees at 8 bases. CDR1 and CDR2 from the germline V gene are SGHRS and YFSETQ. After removal of 3 bases from V and 2 bases from J, the junction contained 3 bases not matched to a gene. This CDR3 region has 15 residues. The CDR3 sequence is CASSSGQANTGELFF. The CDR3 bases are TGCGCCAGCAGCTCGGGACAGGCTAACACCGGGGAGCTGTTTTTT.

The V and J genes are TRBV6-5 and TRBJ1-5; no clear D gene. CDR3 length: 14 residues. CDR1 and CDR2 from the germline V gene are MNHEY and SVGAGI. V lost 2 bases, J lost 5 bases, and 10 bases lay in between. The CDR3 reads CASSYGIQYQPQHF. DNA of the CDR3: TGTGCCAGCAGTTACGGGATACAATATCAGCCCCAGCATTTT.

The rearrangement links TRBV2 to TRBJ2-1, with 7 positions matching TRBD2. Germline CDR1 is SNHLY and CDR2 is FYNNEI. The V segment lost 1 base and the J segment 8 bases; nucleotides outside the gene matches: 5. The length of the CDR3 is 14 residues. CDR3 sequence reads: CASSEETSKHEQFF. The CDR3 region has the DNA TGTGCCAGCAGTGAAGAGACTAGCAAGCATGAGCAGTTCTTC.

This rearrangement joins TRBV19 to TRBJ1-1, with D hard to call. The V gene lost 7 bases and the J gene lost 0 bases, with 12 bases spanning the gap. Germline lookup yields CDR1 LNHDA and CDR2 SQIVND (reference sequence). The CDR3 is 14 amino acids. The chain's CDR3 is CASTYAGMNTEAFF. CDR3 DNA sequence: TGTGCCAGTACTTACGCGGGCATGAACACTGAAGCTTTCTTT. Supplemented by reference TRBV19 and TRBJ1-1, the full variable domain reads DGGITQSPKYLFRKEGQNVTLSCEQNLNHDAMYWYRQDPGQGLRLIYYSQIVNDFQKGDIAEGYSVSREKKESFPLTVTSAQKNPTAFYLCASTYAGMNTEAFFGQGTRLTVV.

The chain couples TRBV2 to TRBJ1-1; maybe TRBD1 (5 bases). The CDR3 length is 12 residues. Germline loops: CDR1 SNHLY, CDR2 FYNNEI. Trimming shortened V by 8 bases and J by 1 base, and 8 bases separated the two germline ends. The CDR3 protein is CASLRGNTEAFF. The DNA of the CDR3 is TGTGCCAGCCTAAGGGGGAACACTGAAGCTTTCTTT.

The CDR3 DNA follows: TGTGCCAGCACCGAGGGGGAGACCCAGTACTTC. Translation gives CASTEGETQYF. V is TRBV6-5 and J is TRBJ2-5, with D possibly called TRBD1 or TRBD2 (5 bases each). Trimming shortened V by 7 bases and J by 5 bases, and 8 bases separated the two germline ends. CDR3 length: 11 residues. Germline lookup yields CDR1 MNHEY and CDR2 SVGAGI.

In this sample, this clone turned up once. The chain uses TRBV29-1 and TRBJ2-3; D might be TRBD2 (6 bases). V was clipped by 7 bases and J by 3 bases, with 14 bases between them. CDR3 size: 13 residues. Germline CDR1 is SQVTM and CDR2 is ANQGSEA. The CDR3, as DNA: TGCAGCGCTGGAGGAGGGCGGACAGATACGCAGTATTTT. Amino acid sequence: CSAGGGRTDTQYF.

The chain employs TRBV28 and TRBJ2-5, with 9 bases lining up with TRBD2. The V segment lost 2 bases and the J segment 4 bases; nucleotides outside the gene matches: 8. CDR1 is MDHEN and CDR2 is SYDVKM in the germline V gene. This CDR3 is 16 amino acids long. The CDR3 protein is CASSLERGARAETQYF. The DNA of the CDR3 is TGTGCCAGCAGTTTAGAGCGGGGGGCGCGGGCAGAGACCCAGTACTTC.

This chain uses TRBV18 with TRBJ2-1; 16 positions agree with TRBD2. Germline trimming cut 5 bases from V and 8 bases from J; bases unmatched to any gene: 3. Germline-derived CDR1 and CDR2 are KGHSH and LQKENI. The CDR3 loop spans 15 amino acids. CDR3 sequence: CASSTGLAGGDEQFF. Here the CDR3 DNA reads TGTGCCAGCTCAACGGGACTAGCGGGAGGGGATGAGCAGTTCTTC. Full variable domain (remainder filled in from reference TRBV18 and TRBJ2-1): NAGVMQNPRHLVRRRGQEARLRCSPMKGHSHVYWYRQLPEEGLKFMVYLQKENIIDESGMPKERFSAEFPKEGPSILRIQQVVRGDSAAYFCASSTGLAGGDEQFFGPGTRLTVL.

This chain links TRBV6-5 with TRBJ1-2; 9 bases are a match to TRBD1. Germline values: CDR1 MNHEY, CDR2 SVGAGI. V gave up 3 bases and J gave up 4 bases; unmatched junction bases: 9. The CDR3 is 16 amino acids. CDR3 region: CASSYRRTGGGYGYTF. CDR3 bases: TGTGCCAGCAGTTATCGACGAACAGGGGGCGGCTATGGCTACACCTTC.

Concerning this clone: Other DNA variants within this sample encode the same CDR3. The V gene is TRBV19, the J gene TRBJ2-7; D gene ambiguous. The ends were cut back, 1 base at V and 0 bases at J, with 7 bases in the middle. The CDR3 length is 14 residues. Germline V gene lookup returns CDR1 LNHDA and CDR2 SQIVND (reference sequence). DNA of the CDR3: TGTGCCAGTAGTATAGGAGCTGGCTCCTACGAGCAGTACTTC. Translating it yields CASSIGAGSYEQYF.

The chain couples TRBV6-5 to TRBJ2-7, with 11 bases matching TRBD2. Germline V gives CDR1 MNHEY, CDR2 SVGAGI. V dropped 6 bases and J dropped 3; count of bases not matched to a gene: 7. CDR3 length: 15 amino acids. The CDR3 DNA is TGTGCCAGCAGCAGCACTAGCGGGAGAAACTACGAGCAGTACTTC. This translates into CASSSTSGRNYEQYF.

The rearrangement links TRBV6-5 to TRBJ2-5; D gene ambiguous. V lost 2 bases and J 7 bases, leaving 11 bases between the germline ends. The germline V gene has CDR1 MNHEY and CDR2 SVGAGI. The CDR3 loop spans 13 amino acids. DNA of the CDR3: TGTGCCAGCAGTTACGGCCGCACTGGGACCCAGTACTTC. It yields the protein CASSYGRTGTQYF.

This chain uses TRBV13 with TRBJ2-7; the D gene is possibly TRBD2 (5 bases). The CDR3 is 15 amino acids. Deletions cut 5 bases from V and 3 bases from J, with 17 bases between. Per the germline V gene, CDR1 is PRHDT and CDR2 is FYEKMQ (reference sequence). Written as DNA, the CDR3 is TGTGCCAGCAGCAACTCTCGTGAGGGTGGCTACGAGCAGTACTTC. The encoded protein is CASSNSREGGYEQYF.

The V and J genes are TRBV18 and TRBJ2-7; 7 nucleotides match TRBD1. CDR1 KGHSH and CDR2 LQKENI come from the germline V gene. The CDR3 sequence is 15 residues long. With 3 bases clipped from V and 5 bases from J, the junction kept 10 bases outside the gene matches. CDR3 nucleotide sequence: TGTGCCAGCTCACCTACACAGGGGATTATGAACGAGCAGTACTTC. Encoded protein: CASSPTQGIMNEQYF.

V and J are TRBV7-3 and TRBJ2-3; no clear D gene. Germline CDR1 is SGHTA and CDR2 is FQGTGA. There are 13 residues in the CDR3. V gave up 3 bases and J gave up 2 bases, with 6 bases separating them. The CDR3 reads CASSLSYTDTQYF. CDR3 nucleotides: TGTGCCAGCAGCTTGAGTTACACAGATACGCAGTATTTT.

The gene calls are TRBV30 and TRBJ1-1; TRBD1 aligns across 7 bases. J lost 4 bases, V lost 4 bases, and 12 bases had no gene match. Germline values: CDR1 GTSNPN, CDR2 SVGIG (reference sequence). There are 15 residues in the CDR3. CDR3 DNA sequence: TGTGCCTGGATTGACAGGGAACACAAGTTCACTGAAGCTTTCTTT. Protein: CAWIDREHKFTEAFF.

The chain has TRBV30 and TRBJ2-1; D could derive from TRBD1 or TRBD2 (5 bases each). The CDR3 has 14 amino acids. The V gene's germline CDR1 is GTSNPN and CDR2 SVGIG (reference sequence). V lost 3 bases and J 6 bases, leaving 15 bases between the germline ends. The CDR3 DNA reads as TGTGCCTGGAGCACCGGGACCCCCGGCAATGAGCAGTTCTTC. Protein sequence: CAWSTGTPGNEQFF.

This chain joins TRBV7-9 and TRBJ2-1; a possible D gene is TRBD2 (5 bases). In germline, CDR1 is SEHNR, CDR2 FQNEAQ (reference sequence). Trimming left V 4 bases short and J 8 bases short, with 9 bases between. This CDR3 spans 12 amino acids. This chain's CDR3 is CASSSRGHEQFF. CDR3 DNA: TGTGCCAGCAGCTCTCGAGGGCATGAGCAGTTCTTC.